This T cell receptor (beta chain) was identified during a study of glioma-infiltrating T cells. Study conclusions and caveats: CDR3 overlap between tissue and blood was very small. Above-expected tissue-blood divergence occurred in all gliomas, most in low-grade ones.

The CDR3 spans 13 residues. The germline CDR1 and CDR2 sequences are GTSNPN and SVGIG (reference sequence). Trimming pared 1 base from V and 5 bases from J, leaving 8 bases between. Using RNA template, CDR3s of TCR alpha and beta were amplified with iRepertoire arm-PCR. Tissue mRNA or PBMC total RNA, roughly 100-400 ng, went into one-step reverse transcription and amplification. TCRdb independently ran MiXCR on the multiplex PCR reads; one entry per CDR3 protein. The sample yields 100,000 to 150,000 distinct CDR3 sequences, roughly 24% seen once. About this clonotype itself: The antigen is unknown.

The specimen sequenced was glioma tissue, nonneoplastic brain tissue, or PBMCs (not recorded which). This sequence joins TRBV30 and TRBJ1-4; unclear D gene. The sequence derives from a human donor with low-grade glioma or glioblastoma, undergoing nonglioma brain surgery, or in good health (not recorded which). The CDR3 coding sequence is TGTGCCTGGAGTGAAGGAGGGAATGAAAAACTGTTTTTT. It is translated as CAWSEGGNEKLFF.